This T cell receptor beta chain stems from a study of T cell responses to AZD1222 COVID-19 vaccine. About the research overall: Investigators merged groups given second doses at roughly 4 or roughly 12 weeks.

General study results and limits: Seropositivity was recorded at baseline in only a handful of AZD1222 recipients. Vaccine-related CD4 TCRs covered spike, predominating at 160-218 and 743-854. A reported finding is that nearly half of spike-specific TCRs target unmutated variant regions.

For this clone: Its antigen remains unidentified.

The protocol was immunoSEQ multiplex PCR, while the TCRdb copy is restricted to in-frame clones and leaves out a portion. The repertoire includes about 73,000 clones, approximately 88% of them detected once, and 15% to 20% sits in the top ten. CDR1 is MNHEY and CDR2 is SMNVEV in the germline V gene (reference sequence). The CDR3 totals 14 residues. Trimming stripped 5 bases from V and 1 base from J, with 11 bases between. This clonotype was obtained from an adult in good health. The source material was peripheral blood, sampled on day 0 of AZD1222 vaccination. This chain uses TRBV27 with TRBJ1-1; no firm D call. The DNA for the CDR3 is TGTGCCAGCAGTCCGCTACGGGGGAACACTGAAGCTTTCTTT. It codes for CASSPLRGNTEAFF.